This paragraph covers one TCR beta chain sequence. This clone has more than one count but fewer than ten. Its specific antigen is unknown. A junction boundary mismatches the germline segment, possibly from a read error. This specimen belongs to a study of blood T cell repertoires in COVID-19 (dated by TCRdb to 2018 to 2021). Study-level background: Samples from collaborators originated in the United States, Italy and Spain and spanned both the acute and convalescent phases of COVID-19. A freely available public database, intended as a resource for researchers studying the immune response to SARS-CoV-2, is where the repertoires were released. The material from the prospective study consisted of cDNA or gDNA derived from T cells, B-cell-depleted T cells, or PBMCs. Subjects who had been exposed to COVID-19, were actively infected with it, or had recovered from it provided the deeply sampled blood TCRbeta repertoires that made up the dataset. Sample metadata almost always included a de-identified subject ID, COVID-19 status, age in years and sex. Where available, HLA class I and class II types were taken from metadata supplied by the sample provider and were not determined by assay-based typing. Samples were obtained from the ongoing ImmuneRACE study (first 160 participants) and from over a thousand subjects provided by 6 global collaborators. General conclusions and limits of the study: The quantity of clinical and demographic metadata differed by source and by participant and was supplied without curation.

Whole blood was collected in K2EDTA tubes by collaborating institutions according to the institutions' own protocols. Collaborator samples were shipped for TCRbeta analysis as frozen whole blood, isolated PBMCs, or DNA extracted from either sample type. TCRbeta CDR3 regions were amplified from genomic DNA by means of the immunoSEQ Assay, a bias-controlled multiplex PCR. As for the original processing: The number of nucleated cells in each sample was estimated by amplification of reference gene primers within the assay. To quantify the absolute abundance of each unique TCRbeta CDR3 rearrangement, sequence reads were collapsed and filtered. Productive Simpson clonality was computed per sample as the square root of Simpson's diversity index over productive rearrangements. TCRdb retrieved this table from immuneACCESS and kept in-frame rearrangements only. Not all clones are present; in checked studies, unresolved V genes account for under half, and no reason is known for the remainder. That table is the source of V, J and clone size, and D and trimming were worked out from the DNA. The table for this sample lists more than 400,000 clones; 80% to 90% of them were counted only once. The ten top clones hold 3.2% of the sample.

The germline V gene (reference sequence) yields PRHDT for CDR1 and FYEKMQ for CDR2. From the cysteine up to the phenylalanine, the CDR3 has a length of 12 residues. Of all the DNA, just the CDR3 is kept, 36 bases in frame from base 1. Sample: peripheral blood. The sequence was collected from a human donor in a cohort sampled during active COVID-19. The V gene is TRBV13 and the J gene is TRBJ2-1; TRBD1 is a possible D gene, resting on 5 matching bases. The CDR3 protein: CASSLNYRPQIF. The DNA sequence is TGTGCCAGCAGCCTTAACTACAGGCCCCAGATCTTC.